The 20 T cell receptor beta chains in this list originate from one sample, sequenced in a study of cytomegalovirus exposure and HLA in healthy donors (dated by TCRdb to about 2017). The library was built by means of the immunoSEQ multiplex PCR assay. For the multiplex PCR, a mixture combining 60 forward primers for TCR Vbeta segments and 13 reverse primers for TCR Jbeta segments was used. This immuneACCESS table, as held by TCRdb, lists in-frame sequences with V and J called but not all clones. Of the missing ones, under half trace to an unresolved V gene in checked studies; the others have no known cause. The sample profile shows 110,000 to 150,000 clones; roughly 79% of them were found once. Approximately 9.7% of the sample is in the top ten clones. The material sequenced was PBMCs. The receptor source for this set is a woman aged 60-70 years in good health and CMV-seropositive.

The rearrangement links TRBV6-6 to TRBJ2-5; D may be TRBD2 (6 bases). The DNA matches TRBJ2-7 better at its end, which makes the J call doubtful. Germline V gives CDR1 MNHNY, CDR2 SVGAGI (reference sequence). The CDR3 length is 14 residues. The CDR3 sequence: CASTPAAGPNEQYF. The CDR3 DNA sequence: TGTGCCAGCACCCCCGCGGCGGGACCGAACGAGCAGTACTTC.

In its sample, this clone was seen once. J is TRBJ1-5 and V is TRBV27, with 11 bases matching TRBD1. CDR1 and CDR2 (germline): MNHEY, SMNVEV (reference sequence). Trimming removed 5 bases from V and 4 bases from J; junction bases left unmatched: 7. CDR3 length: 16 amino acids. This chain's CDR3 is CASSTTDRGPNQPQHF. CDR3 DNA sequence: TGTGCCAGCAGTACCACGGACAGGGGGCCTAATCAGCCCCAGCATTTT.

This chain links TRBV2 with TRBJ1-1, with D possibly TRBD1 on 6 matching bases. This CDR3 is 13 amino acids long. Germline assignment: CDR1 SNHLY and CDR2 FYNNEI. V was trimmed by 6 bases and J by 1 base, leaving 9 bases between them. As DNA, the CDR3 is TGTGCCAGCAGGGGACATCCGAACACTGAAGCTTTCTTT. This sequence encodes CASRGHPNTEAFF.

This chain joins TRBV28 and TRBJ2-7; no firm D call. This CDR3 comprises 18 residues. Between the trimmed V and J ends, which lost 6 bases and 4 bases, there was a span of 28 bases. Germline values: CDR1 MDHEN, CDR2 SYDVKM. The CDR3 protein is CASSPPAPGLWAVYEQYF. The DNA of the CDR3 is TGTGCCAGCAGCCCACCCGCGCCAGGCCTTTGGGCAGTTTACGAGCAGTACTTC.

The rearrangement joins TRBV28 to TRBJ2-7, with a weak D call TRBD2 (5 bases). This CDR3 has 13 amino acids. Trimming took off 3 bases at V and 5 bases at J, with 11 bases between the two ends. Germline assignment: CDR1 MDHEN and CDR2 SYDVKM. The CDR3 region is CASSFEGRDEQYF. The DNA for the CDR3 is TGTGCCAGCAGTTTCGAGGGCCGGGACGAGCAGTACTTC.

The chain has TRBV11-2 and TRBJ1-1, with a tentative D call TRBD1 (6 bases). Germline CDR1 is SGHAT and CDR2 is FQNNGV. V was clipped by 3 bases and J by 5 bases, with 25 bases between them. The CDR3 contains 18 residues. CDR3 amino acids: CASSLRWGGAGVLTEAFF. For the CDR3, the DNA is TGTGCCAGCAGCTTGCGTTGGGGGGGCGCGGGGGTATTGACTGAAGCTTTCTTT.

The rearrangement uses TRBV25-1 and TRBJ2-2; 10 bases match TRBD2. The junction had 7 bases not matched to a gene; V was cut back by 2 bases and J by 4 bases. The germline V gene has CDR1 MGHDK and CDR2 SYGVNS. CDR3 length: 17 residues. CDR3 in amino acids: CASSETSGTRITGELFF. CDR3 nucleotide sequence: TGTGCCAGCAGTGAAACTAGCGGGACAAGAATCACCGGGGAGCTGTTTTTT.

This rearrangement joins TRBV27 to TRBJ2-3, with TRBD2 identical over 7 bases. The CDR3 length is 17 residues. J gave up 2 bases and V 8 bases, and 16 bases lay outside the gene matches. Germline CDR1 reads MNHEY; CDR2 reads SMNVEV (reference sequence). CDR3 sequence: CASGRTPTAGTTDTQYF. The DNA for the CDR3 is TGTGCCAGCGGACGGACACCAACAGCGGGGACCACAGATACGCAGTATTTT.

The chain uses TRBV21-1 and TRBJ1-3. TRBV21-1 is a pseudogene locus. The length of the CDR3 is 14 residues. CDR3 loop: CASSIPPMADTIYF. The CDR3 DNA sequence: TGTGCCAGCAGCATCCCCCCGATGGCGGACACCATATATTTT.

The table lists this clone with a count of one. At one of its ends the junction is not consistent with the germline gene, which may arise from a read error. The chain combines TRBV28 with TRBJ2-7, with D unclear. This CDR3 has 15 residues. CDR1 and CDR2 (germline): MDHEN, SYDVKM. The DNA for the CDR3 is TGTGCCAGCAGTTTTATCAAGCGTAGAGTAGGATCAATTTCGTTC. It encodes CASSFIKRRVGSISF.

J is TRBJ2-1 and V is TRBV5-4, with D possibly matching TRBD1 (5 bases). The CDR3 has 14 residues. Germline V lookup: CDR1 SGHNT, CDR2 YYREEE (reference sequence). V gave up 9 bases and J gave up 7 bases, with 20 bases separating them. This chain's CDR3 is CATLDQTGANEQFF. The CDR3 nucleotides are TGTGCCACCTTGGACCAAACAGGTGCAAATGAGCAGTTCTTC.

V gene TRBV29-1 combines with J gene TRBJ2-7; TRBD2 matches 12 bases. This CDR3 has 17 amino acids. The germline V gene encodes CDR1 SQVTM and CDR2 ANQGSEA. After removal of 6 bases from V and 0 bases from J, the junction contained 12 bases not matched to a gene. The CDR3, as DNA: TGCAGCGTGAGGGGACTAGCGGGCGTTAAGAGCTCCTACGAGCAGTACTTC. Its protein product is CSVRGLAGVKSSYEQYF.

The V gene is TRBV27, the J gene TRBJ1-5; maybe TRBD1 (5 bases). CDR3 length: 14 amino acids. Trimming took off 3 bases at V and 10 bases at J, with 16 bases between the two ends. Germline V gives CDR1 MNHEY, CDR2 SMNVEV (reference sequence). This chain's CDR3 is CASSLGQGEQPQHF. The CDR3 DNA follows: TGTGCCAGCAGTTTGGGGCAGGGTGAGCAACCCCAGCATTTT.

V usage is TRBV5-1 and J usage is TRBJ2-5, with D perhaps matching TRBD2 (5 bases). V gave up 4 bases and J gave up 4 bases, with 20 bases separating them. The CDR3 is 16 residues long. Germline values: CDR1 SGHRS, CDR2 YFSETQ. The CDR3 sequence: CASSAPEVLLGETQYF. As DNA, the CDR3 is TGCGCCAGCAGCGCCCCGGAGGTTCTACTCGGAGAGACCCAGTACTTC.

J is TRBJ2-3 and V is TRBV2; no firm D call. Trimming stripped 7 bases from V and 2 bases from J, with 7 bases between. The CDR3 length is 12 residues. Per the germline V gene, CDR1 is SNHLY and CDR2 is FYNNEI. In nucleotides, the CDR3 is TGTGCCAGCACCCCACACACAGATACGCAGTATTTT. Amino acids: CASTPHTDTQYF.

The chain has TRBV4-3 and TRBJ2-5, with D perhaps matching TRBD1 (5 bases). The end of the DNA aligns better with TRBJ2-7, so the J call may be wrong. Germline V gene sequence: CDR1 LGHNA, CDR2 YSLEER. The CDR3 covers 14 residues. The CDR3 is CASSQDPRAHEQYF. The DNA for the CDR3 is TGCGCCAGCAGCCAAGATCCCAGGGCCCACGAGCAGTACTTC.

The chain combines TRBV7-9 with TRBJ1-4, with 7 bases aligning to TRBD1. The trim removed 5 bases at V and 15 bases at J, leaving 18 bases unmatched. Germline assignment: CDR1 SEHNR and CDR2 FQNEAQ (reference sequence). CDR3 size: 15 residues. CDR3 region: CASSATGTLSRGMFF. The CDR3 bases are TGTGCCAGCAGCGCGACCGGGACACTCTCCAGGGGGATGTTTTTT.

This sequence joins TRBV7-9 and TRBJ2-7, with TRBD2 matching over 8 bases. This CDR3 has 16 residues. Germline V gives CDR1 SEHNR, CDR2 FQNEAQ (reference sequence). The V segment lost 5 bases and the J segment 1 base; nucleotides outside the gene matches: 10. As DNA, the CDR3 is TGTGCCAGCAGCCATCCGATCCGGGAGGGGTCCTACGAGCAGTACTTC. It codes for CASSHPIREGSYEQYF.

This clone was counted once. J is TRBJ2-7 and V is TRBV28; D may be TRBD2 (7 bases). The CDR3 extends over 16 amino acids. Germline CDR1 and CDR2: MDHEN and SYDVKM. V was trimmed by 1 base and J by 2 bases, leaving 15 bases between them. The CDR3 is CASSLSGAGAAYEQYF. The CDR3 DNA reads as TGTGCCAGCAGTTTATCTGGGGCGGGGGCCGCCTACGAGCAGTACTTC.

V is TRBV18 and J is TRBJ2-3; 13 bases agree with TRBD2. Unmatched junction bases numbered 7, after V lost 6 bases and J lost 1 base. Germline CDR1 is KGHSH and CDR2 is LQKENI. The CDR3 is 17 amino acids. The CDR3 reads CASSPGTSGIGTDTQYF. The DNA of the CDR3 is TGTGCCAGCTCCCCCGGGACTAGCGGGATTGGCACAGATACGCAGTATTTT.